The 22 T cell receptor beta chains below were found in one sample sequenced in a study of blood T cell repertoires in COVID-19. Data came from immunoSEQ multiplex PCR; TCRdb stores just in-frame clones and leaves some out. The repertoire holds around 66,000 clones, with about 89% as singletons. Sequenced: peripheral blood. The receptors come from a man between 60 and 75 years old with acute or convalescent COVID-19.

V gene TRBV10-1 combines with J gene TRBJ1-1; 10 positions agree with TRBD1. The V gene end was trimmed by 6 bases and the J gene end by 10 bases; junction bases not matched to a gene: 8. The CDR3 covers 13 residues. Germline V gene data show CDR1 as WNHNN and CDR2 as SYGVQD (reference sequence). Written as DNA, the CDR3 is TGCGCCAGCAGACCCCGGGACAGGGGACCAGCTTTCTTT. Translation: CASRPRDRGPAFF.

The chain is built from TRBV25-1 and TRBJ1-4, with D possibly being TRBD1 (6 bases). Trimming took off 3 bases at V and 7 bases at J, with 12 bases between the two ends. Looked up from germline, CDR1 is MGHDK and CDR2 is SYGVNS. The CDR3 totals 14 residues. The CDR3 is CASSDTGYIEKLFF. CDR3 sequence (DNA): TGTGCCAGCAGTGATACAGGGTATATTGAAAAACTGTTTTTT.

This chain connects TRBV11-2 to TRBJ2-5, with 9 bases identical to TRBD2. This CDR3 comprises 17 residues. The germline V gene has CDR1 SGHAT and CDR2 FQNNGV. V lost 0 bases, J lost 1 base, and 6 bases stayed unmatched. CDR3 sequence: CASSLDRETSGQETQYF. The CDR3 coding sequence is TGTGCCAGCAGCTTAGATCGCGAGACTAGCGGCCAAGAGACCCAGTACTTC. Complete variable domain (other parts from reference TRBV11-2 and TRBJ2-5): EAGVAQSPRYKIIEKRQSVAFWCNPISGHATLYWYQQILGQGPKLLIQFQNNGVVDDSQLPKDRFSAERLKGVDSTLKIQPAKLEDSAVYLCASSLDRETSGQETQYFGPGTRLLVL.

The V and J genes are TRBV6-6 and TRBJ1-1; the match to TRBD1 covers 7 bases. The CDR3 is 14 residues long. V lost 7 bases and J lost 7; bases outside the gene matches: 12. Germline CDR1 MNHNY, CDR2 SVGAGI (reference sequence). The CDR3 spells CASIMTGQKLEAFF. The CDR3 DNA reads TGTGCCAGCATTATGACAGGGCAGAAACTTGAAGCTTTCTTT.

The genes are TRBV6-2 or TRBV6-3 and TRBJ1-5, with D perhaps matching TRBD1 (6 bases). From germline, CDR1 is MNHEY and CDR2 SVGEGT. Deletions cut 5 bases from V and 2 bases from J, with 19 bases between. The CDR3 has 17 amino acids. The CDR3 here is CASSGYVGRGGNQPQHF. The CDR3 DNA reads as TGTGCCAGCAGTGGCTATGTAGGGAGGGGGGGCAATCAGCCCCAGCATTTT.

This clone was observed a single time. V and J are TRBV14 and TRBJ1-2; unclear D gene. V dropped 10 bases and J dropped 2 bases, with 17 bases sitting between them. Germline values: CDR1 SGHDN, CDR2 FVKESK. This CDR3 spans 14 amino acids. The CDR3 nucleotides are TGTGCCACCCAGCGGGGATTGGGGAACTATGGCTACACCTTC. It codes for CATQRGLGNYGYTF.

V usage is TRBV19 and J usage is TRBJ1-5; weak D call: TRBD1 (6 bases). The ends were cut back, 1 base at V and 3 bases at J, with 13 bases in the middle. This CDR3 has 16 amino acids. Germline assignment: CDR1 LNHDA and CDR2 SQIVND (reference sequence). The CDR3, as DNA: TGTGCCAGTAGTATAGTCTTAAGGACAGTCAATCAGCCCCAGCATTTT. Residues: CASSIVLRTVNQPQHF.

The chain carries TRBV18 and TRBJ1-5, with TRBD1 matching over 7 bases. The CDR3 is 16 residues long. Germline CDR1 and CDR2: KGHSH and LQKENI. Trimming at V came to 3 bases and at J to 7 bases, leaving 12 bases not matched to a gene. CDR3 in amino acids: CASSPFSPGGDQPQHF. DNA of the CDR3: TGTGCCAGCTCACCTTTCAGCCCAGGGGGAGACCAGCCCCAGCATTTT.

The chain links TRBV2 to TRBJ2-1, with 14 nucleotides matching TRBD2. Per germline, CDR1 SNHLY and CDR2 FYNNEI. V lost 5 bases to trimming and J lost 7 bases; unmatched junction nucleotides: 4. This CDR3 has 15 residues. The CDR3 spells CASSMTSGGVNEQFF. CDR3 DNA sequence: TGTGCCAGCAGTATGACTAGCGGGGGGGTAAATGAGCAGTTCTTC.

The CDR3 protein is CASSTYRDSPLHF. The CDR3 bases are TGTGCCAGCAGCACCTACAGGGATTCACCCCTCCACTTT. The chain links TRBV5-6 to TRBJ1-6, with D maybe TRBD1 (6 bases). The germline V gene has CDR1 SGHDT and CDR2 YYEEEE. The CDR3 covers 13 residues. The V gene lost 4 bases and the J gene lost 8 bases, with 10 bases spanning the gap.

CDR3 sequence reads: CASSQQLTEAFF. In nucleotides, the CDR3 is TGTGCCAGCAGCCAACAGCTCACTGAAGCTTTCTTT. The genes are TRBV12-3 or TRBV12-4 and TRBJ1-1; D is unresolved. V lost 6 bases and J lost 4, with 9 bases in between. The CDR3 is 12 residues long.

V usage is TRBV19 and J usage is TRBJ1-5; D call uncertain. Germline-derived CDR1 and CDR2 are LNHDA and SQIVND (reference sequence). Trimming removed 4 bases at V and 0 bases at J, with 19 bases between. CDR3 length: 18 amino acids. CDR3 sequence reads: CASSSPAEPNYSNQPQHF. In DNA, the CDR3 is TGTGCCAGTAGTAGCCCGGCAGAACCAAACTATAGCAATCAGCCCCAGCATTTT.

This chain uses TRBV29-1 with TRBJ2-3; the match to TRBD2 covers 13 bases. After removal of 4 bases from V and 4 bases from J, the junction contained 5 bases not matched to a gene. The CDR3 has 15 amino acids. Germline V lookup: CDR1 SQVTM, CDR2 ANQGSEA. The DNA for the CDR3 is TGCAGCGTTGTAATACTAGCGGGGGGGGCAGATACGCAGTATTTT. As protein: CSVVILAGGADTQYF.

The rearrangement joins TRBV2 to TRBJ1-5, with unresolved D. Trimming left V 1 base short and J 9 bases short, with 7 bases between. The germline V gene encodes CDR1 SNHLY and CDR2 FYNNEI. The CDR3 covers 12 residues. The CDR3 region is CASSEDSRPQHF. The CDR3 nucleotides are TGTGCCAGCAGTGAAGATAGCAGGCCCCAGCATTTT.

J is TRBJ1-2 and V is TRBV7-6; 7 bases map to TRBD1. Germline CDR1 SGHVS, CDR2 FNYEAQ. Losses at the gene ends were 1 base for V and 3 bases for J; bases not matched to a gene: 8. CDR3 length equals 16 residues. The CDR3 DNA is TGTGCCAGCAGCTTAGGCCCAACCGGGACAGACTATGGCTACACCTTC. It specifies CASSLGPTGTDYGYTF.

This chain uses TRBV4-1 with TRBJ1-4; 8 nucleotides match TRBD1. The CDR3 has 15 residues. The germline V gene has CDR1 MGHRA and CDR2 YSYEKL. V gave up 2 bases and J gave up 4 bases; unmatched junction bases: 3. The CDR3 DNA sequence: TGCGCCAGCAGCCAACCCGGACAGGGTAATGAAAAACTGTTTTTT. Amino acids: CASSQPGQGNEKLFF.

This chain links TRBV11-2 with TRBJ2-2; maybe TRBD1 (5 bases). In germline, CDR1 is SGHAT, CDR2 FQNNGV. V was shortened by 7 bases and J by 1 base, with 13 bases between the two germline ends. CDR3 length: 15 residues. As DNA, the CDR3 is TGTGCCAGCATGCCCGTAAGGGGGAACACCGGGGAGCTGTTTTTT. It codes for CASMPVRGNTGELFF.

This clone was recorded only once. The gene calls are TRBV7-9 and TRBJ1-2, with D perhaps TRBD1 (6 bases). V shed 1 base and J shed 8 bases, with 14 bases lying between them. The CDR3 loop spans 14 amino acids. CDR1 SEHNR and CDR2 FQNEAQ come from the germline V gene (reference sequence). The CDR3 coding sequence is TGTGCCAGCAGCTTAGGAGCGGGGGCTCGGGGCTACACCTTC. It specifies CASSLGAGARGYTF.

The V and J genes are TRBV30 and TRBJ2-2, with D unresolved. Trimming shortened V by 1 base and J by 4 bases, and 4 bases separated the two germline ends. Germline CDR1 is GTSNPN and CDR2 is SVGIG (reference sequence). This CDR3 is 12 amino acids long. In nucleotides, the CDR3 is TGTGCCTGGAGTGGCGGCACCGGGGAGCTGTTTTTT. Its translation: CAWSGGTGELFF.

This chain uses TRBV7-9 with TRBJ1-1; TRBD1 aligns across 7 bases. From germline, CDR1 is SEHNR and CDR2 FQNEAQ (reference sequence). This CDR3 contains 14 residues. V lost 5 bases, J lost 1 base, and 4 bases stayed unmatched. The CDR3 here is CASSGWTGNTEAFF. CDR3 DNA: TGTGCCAGCAGCGGTTGGACAGGGAACACTGAAGCTTTCTTT.

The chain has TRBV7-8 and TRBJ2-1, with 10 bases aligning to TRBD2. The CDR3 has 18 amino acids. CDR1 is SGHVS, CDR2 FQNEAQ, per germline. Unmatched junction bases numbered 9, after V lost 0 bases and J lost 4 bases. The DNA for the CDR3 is TGTGCCAGCAGCTTAGCGATCTTAGCGGGGGGTCTTTACAATGAGCAGTTCTTC. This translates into CASSLAILAGGLYNEQFF.

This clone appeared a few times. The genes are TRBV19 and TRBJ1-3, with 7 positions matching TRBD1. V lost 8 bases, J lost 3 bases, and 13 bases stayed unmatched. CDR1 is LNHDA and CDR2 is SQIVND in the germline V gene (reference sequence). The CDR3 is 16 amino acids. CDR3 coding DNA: TGTGCCAGTTGTTGGGCAGGGGGAGGCTGTGGAAACACCATATATTTT. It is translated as CASCWAGGGCGNTIYF. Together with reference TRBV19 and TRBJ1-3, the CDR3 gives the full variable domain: DGGITQSPKYLFRKEGQNVTLSCEQNLNHDAMYWYRQDPGQGLRLIYYSQIVNDFQKGDIAEGYSVSREKKESFPLTVTSAQKNPTAFYLCASCWAGGGCGNTIYFGEGSWLTVV.